This T cell receptor beta chain was profiled in a study of technical replicates of blood from a few donors. In germline, CDR1 is MNHEY, CDR2 SVGAGI. This CDR3 has 13 amino acids. V shed 6 bases, J shed 7 bases, and the junction held 5 bases outside the gene matches. Sequencing was performed with immunoSEQ multiplex PCR; in TCRdb, only in-frame clones are kept and a portion is missing. Here the sample spans under 95,000 clones, 95% being singletons. This clone was seen once. The J gene is TRBJ1-5, the V gene TRBV6-5; 8 bases agree with TRBD1. The source is a human donor in good health. What was sequenced was T cells isolated from PBMCs. The CDR3 DNA reads TGTGCCAGCAGCGACAGGGGCGAACAGCCCCAGCATTTT. Encoded protein: CASSDRGEQPQHF.